Below, 21 T cell receptor beta chains from the same sample are listed, as sequenced in a study of blood T cells in healthy people across ages. Combining a sample-barcoded 5' primer with a J-beta primer mix, a second PCR ran for about 7 to 11 cycles. TCRdb recomputed calls from the 5' RACE reads with MiXCR, one row per CDR3 protein. The repertoire has approximately 800,000 distinct CDR3 sequences, about 55% of them found once; the top ten carry 41%. Sequences were obtained from blood. The receptors were sampled from a man older than 75 in good health.

The V call is TRBV5-6, the J call TRBJ2-3, with D possibly called TRBD1 or TRBD2 (6 bases each). The CDR3 covers 14 residues. Germline loops: CDR1 SGHDT, CDR2 YYEEEE. Between the trimmed V and J ends, which lost 4 bases and 5 bases, there was a span of 14 bases. The CDR3 here is CASSPRKGGDTQYF. The DNA of the CDR3 is TGTGCCAGCAGCCCCCGAAAGGGGGGAGATACGCAGTATTTT.

This sequence joins TRBV7-9 and TRBJ2-1, with D perhaps TRBD2 (6 bases). The J call could be wrong; TRBJ2-7 is a better fit for the DNA end. CDR1 is SEHNR and CDR2 is FQNEAQ in the germline V gene (reference sequence). This CDR3 is 16 amino acids long. CDR3 amino acids: CASSLSAGLPYNEQYF. CDR3 DNA: TGTGCCAGCAGCCTTTCTGCGGGACTCCCCTACAATGAGCAGTACTTC.

V gene TRBV4-1 combines with J gene TRBJ2-5; no clear D gene. Germline assignment: CDR1 MGHRA and CDR2 YSYEKL. V was pared by 3 bases and J by 1 base, with 12 bases between. CDR3 length: 15 amino acids. The CDR3 region is CASSQTPGSQETQYF. The CDR3 coding sequence is TGCGCCAGCAGCCAGACGCCGGGTAGCCAAGAGACCCAGTACTTC.

The chain combines TRBV3-1 with TRBJ2-7; the D call may be TRBD1 or TRBD2 (5 bases each). TRBJ2-1 explains the end of the DNA better; the J call may be wrong. The CDR3 is 15 amino acids. Looked up from germline, CDR1 is LGHDT and CDR2 is YNNKEL (reference sequence). CDR3 bases: TGTGCCAGCAGCCCCCAGGGACGAATTGGGAATGAGCAGTTCTTC. Its protein product is CASSPQGRIGNEQFF.

This chain links TRBV20-1 with TRBJ2-1; D is possibly TRBD2 (5 bases). Looked up from germline, CDR1 is DFQATT and CDR2 is SNEGSKA (reference sequence). V dropped 5 bases and J dropped 5 bases, with 13 bases sitting between them. This CDR3 has 13 amino acids. CDR3 region: CSAPSSNHNEQFF. CDR3 sequence (DNA): TGCAGTGCTCCTAGCTCGAATCACAATGAGCAGTTCTTC.

The chain carries TRBV20-1 and TRBJ2-3; 7 bases agree with TRBD2. Per germline, CDR1 DFQATT and CDR2 SNEGSKA (reference sequence). This CDR3 spans 15 amino acids. Unmatched junction bases numbered 7, after V lost 1 base and J lost 3 bases. The CDR3 sequence is CSARVRRGLTDTQYF. The CDR3 DNA follows: TGCAGTGCTAGAGTGCGAAGGGGACTAACAGATACGCAGTATTTT.

This chain uses TRBV20-1 with TRBJ2-1; weak D call: TRBD2 (6 bases). Trimming removed 3 bases from V and 4 bases from J, with 16 bases in between. CDR3 size: 15 residues. CDR1 is DFQATT and CDR2 is SNEGSKA in the germline V gene (reference sequence). CDR3 sequence reads: CSASTVGAGYNEQFF. Written as DNA, the CDR3 is TGCAGTGCTAGTACCGTCGGGGCGGGATACAATGAGCAGTTCTTC.

The chain employs TRBV5-1 and TRBJ2-5, with D uncertain. CDR1 SGHRS and CDR2 YFSETQ come from the germline V gene. This CDR3 contains 13 residues. The V end lost 4 bases, the J end lost 4 bases, and 11 bases lay between the germline ends. CDR3 sequence reads: CASSNERPETQYF. The CDR3 DNA reads TGCGCCAGCAGCAACGAAAGGCCAGAGACCCAGTACTTC.

The count of this clonotype is one. The chain has TRBV20-1 and TRBJ1-5; 9 bases fit TRBD1. Germline V gives CDR1 DFQATT, CDR2 SNEGSKA (reference sequence). The V and J ends lost 0 bases and 7 bases, in that order; junction bases with no gene match: 10. The CDR3 loop spans 16 amino acids. CDR3 in amino acids: CSARDGTGKIGQPQHF. Written as DNA, the CDR3 is TGCAGTGCTAGAGATGGGACAGGGAAGATCGGCCAGCCCCAGCATTTT.

This clonotype was counted between two and nine times. The chain couples TRBV7-2 to TRBJ2-7; possibly TRBD2 for D (5 bases). V was pared by 5 bases and J by 6 bases, with 17 bases between. This CDR3 spans 14 amino acids. The germline gives CDR1 SGHTA, CDR2 FQGNSA. The CDR3 coding sequence is TGTGCCAGCAGCGGTCGCAGCGGATCTATCGAGCAGTACTTC. Translating gives CASSGRSGSIEQYF.

The chain uses TRBV7-6 and TRBJ1-1; 10 bases are shared with TRBD1. Germline CDR1 reads SGHVS; CDR2 reads FNYEAQ. J lost 0 bases, V lost 5 bases, and 6 bases had no gene match. CDR3 length: 16 amino acids. The CDR3 loop is CASSAGTGVMNTEAFF. The CDR3 DNA reads TGTGCCAGCAGCGCCGGGACAGGGGTGATGAACACTGAAGCTTTCTTT.

The rearrangement joins TRBV13 to TRBJ1-4; 9 bases are shared with TRBD1. V lost 4 bases and J lost 8; bases outside the gene matches: 8. The CDR3 has 15 residues. Per germline, CDR1 PRHDT and CDR2 FYEKMQ (reference sequence). The CDR3 loop is CASSSRDRVGEKLFF. The CDR3 DNA reads TGTGCCAGCAGCTCCAGGGACAGGGTTGGGGAAAAACTGTTTTTT.

The V and J genes are TRBV20-1 and TRBJ1-1; 8 nucleotides line up with TRBD1. This CDR3 has 14 amino acids. Germline CDR1 DFQATT, CDR2 SNEGSKA (reference sequence). Trimming cost V 3 bases and J 0 bases; bases outside gene matches: 3. The CDR3 bases are TGCAGTGCTAGGCAGGGGGCAATGAACACTGAAGCTTTCTTT. This gives the protein CSARQGAMNTEAFF.

V and J are TRBV11-3 and TRBJ1-6; no definite D call. The CDR3 sequence is 14 residues long. Germline-derived CDR1 and CDR2 are SGHNT and YENEEA. V lost 3 bases to trimming and J lost 7 bases, with 10 bases between them. The CDR3 DNA sequence: TGTGCCAGCAGCTTGAGGGCCGAAAATTCACCCCTCCACTTT. Amino acids: CASSLRAENSPLHF.

The chain couples TRBV7-9 to TRBJ2-7; no clear D gene. The CDR3 sequence is 13 residues long. Trimming took off 2 bases at V and 6 bases at J, with 11 bases between the two ends. Per germline, CDR1 SEHNR and CDR2 FQNEAQ (reference sequence). As DNA, the CDR3 is TGTGCCAGCAGCTTAAGTAAGGCAAGCGAGCAGTACTTC. Its translation is CASSLSKASEQYF.

On this clonotype: The junction does not match germline at one end; this may be a read error. J is TRBJ2-3 and V is TRBV7-9; D is perhaps TRBD2 (6 bases). The CDR3 totals 15 residues. Germline lookup yields CDR1 SEHNR and CDR2 FQNEAQ (reference sequence). This CDR3 is CASSLWRGSTDTQYF. For the CDR3, the DNA is TGTGCTAGCAGCTTGTGGCGGGGCAGCACAGATACGCAGTATTTT.

This clonotype has just a few counts. This sequence joins TRBV28 and TRBJ2-7, with D tentatively TRBD1 (6 bases). The CDR3 is made up of 15 amino acids. The germline gives CDR1 MDHEN, CDR2 SYDVKM. V was cut by 5 bases and J by 7 bases, with 21 bases left in between. CDR3 nucleotides: TGTGCCAGCAGTCCAACATACCGGACAGTTGGGGAGCAGTACTTC. This sequence encodes CASSPTYRTVGEQYF.

CDR3 nucleotides: TGTGCCAGCAGTAGGACAGGTAGTACGGGCGACTCCCACAGATACGCGTATTTT. Translating it yields CASSRTGSTGDSHRYAYF. The rearrangement links TRBV27 to TRBJ2-3, with 7 bases that match TRBD1. Germline-derived CDR1 and CDR2 are MNHEY and SMNVEV (reference sequence). This CDR3 has 18 amino acids. After removal of 5 bases from V and 14 bases from J, the junction contained 28 bases not matched to a gene.

The chain combines TRBV3-1 with TRBJ2-2; 10 bases fit TRBD2. Germline values: CDR1 LGHDT, CDR2 YNNKEL (reference sequence). The CDR3 loop spans 15 amino acids. V shed 4 bases, J shed 5 bases, and the junction held 4 bases outside the gene matches. The DNA of the CDR3 is TGTGCCAGCAGCCGAACTAGCGGGGAGACCGGGGAGCTGTTTTTT. Protein product: CASSRTSGETGELFF.

This clonotype appeared once. The CDR3 sequence is CASNVTSYEQYF. The CDR3 region has the DNA TGTGCCAGCAACGTCACCTCCTACGAGCAGTACTTC. The rearrangement uses TRBV7-9 and TRBJ2-7; D is ambiguous. CDR1 and CDR2 from the germline V gene are SEHNR and FQNEAQ (reference sequence). Trimming took off 7 bases at V and 0 bases at J, with 7 bases between the two ends. CDR3 length: 12 residues.

The V and J genes are TRBV12-5 and TRBJ2-5; TRBD1 agrees at 7 bases. V dropped 1 base and J dropped 1; count of bases not matched to a gene: 3. Germline V gives CDR1 LGHNT, CDR2 FRNRAP. This CDR3 region has 15 residues. CDR3 protein: CASGLGGTAQETQYF. As DNA, the CDR3 is TGTGCTAGTGGTTTGGGAGGGACAGCCCAAGAGACCCAGTACTTC.